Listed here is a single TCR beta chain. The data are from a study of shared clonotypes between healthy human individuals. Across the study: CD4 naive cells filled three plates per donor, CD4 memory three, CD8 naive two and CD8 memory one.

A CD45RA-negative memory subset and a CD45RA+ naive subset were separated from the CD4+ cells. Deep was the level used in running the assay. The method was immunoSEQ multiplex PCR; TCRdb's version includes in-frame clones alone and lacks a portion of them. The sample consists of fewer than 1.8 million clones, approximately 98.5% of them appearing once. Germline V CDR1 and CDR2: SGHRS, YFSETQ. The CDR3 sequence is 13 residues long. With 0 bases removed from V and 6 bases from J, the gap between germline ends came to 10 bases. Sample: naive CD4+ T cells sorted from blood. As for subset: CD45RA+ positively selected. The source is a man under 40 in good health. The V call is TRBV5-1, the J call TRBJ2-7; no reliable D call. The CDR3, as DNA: TGCGCCAGCAGCTTGGTACCGCCCGCCGAGCAGTACTTC. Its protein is CASSLVPPAEQYF.